At least ten counts were recorded for the clone carrying this TCR beta chain. Antigen: not known. Stated time point: newly diagnosed GD, antithyroid drugs for less than 3 months. The TCR library used RNA extracted from PBMCs. Both iRepertoire HTBI primers and Arm-PCR of CDR3 regions were used to build the TCR beta libraries. From the multiplex PCR reads, TCRdb called clonotypes with MiXCR, one entry per CDR3 protein. The table lists some 560,000 distinct CDR3 sequences, 15% to 20% of them singletons. This entry belongs to a study of regulatory T cells in long-lasting Graves disease. Study-wide results and limits: No thyroid tissue was studied; the work used peripheral blood only.

These records were also assigned to another study, of T cells in Graves' hyperthyroidism and ophthalmopathy. In that study: Exclusion criteria comprised uncontrolled infection, other autoimmune disease, pregnancy or lactation. During a first-round RT-PCR of the TCR CDR3, the HTBI primer set was used.

This receptor was obtained from a woman aged 35 to 59 with Graves disease. This specimen was peripheral blood mononuclear cells (PBMCs), taken at new diagnosis, from a patient treated with antithyroid drugs.

Written as DNA, the CDR3 is TGTGCCAGCAGGCGAAGCCGGGGGGGTGGCTATGGCTACACCTTC. Protein: CASRRSRGGGYGYTF. The chain recombines TRBV12-3 or TRBV12-4 with TRBJ1-2, with a possible D match to TRBD1 (5 bases). The CDR3 has 15 amino acids. With 6 bases removed from V and 4 bases from J, the gap between germline ends came to 18 bases.